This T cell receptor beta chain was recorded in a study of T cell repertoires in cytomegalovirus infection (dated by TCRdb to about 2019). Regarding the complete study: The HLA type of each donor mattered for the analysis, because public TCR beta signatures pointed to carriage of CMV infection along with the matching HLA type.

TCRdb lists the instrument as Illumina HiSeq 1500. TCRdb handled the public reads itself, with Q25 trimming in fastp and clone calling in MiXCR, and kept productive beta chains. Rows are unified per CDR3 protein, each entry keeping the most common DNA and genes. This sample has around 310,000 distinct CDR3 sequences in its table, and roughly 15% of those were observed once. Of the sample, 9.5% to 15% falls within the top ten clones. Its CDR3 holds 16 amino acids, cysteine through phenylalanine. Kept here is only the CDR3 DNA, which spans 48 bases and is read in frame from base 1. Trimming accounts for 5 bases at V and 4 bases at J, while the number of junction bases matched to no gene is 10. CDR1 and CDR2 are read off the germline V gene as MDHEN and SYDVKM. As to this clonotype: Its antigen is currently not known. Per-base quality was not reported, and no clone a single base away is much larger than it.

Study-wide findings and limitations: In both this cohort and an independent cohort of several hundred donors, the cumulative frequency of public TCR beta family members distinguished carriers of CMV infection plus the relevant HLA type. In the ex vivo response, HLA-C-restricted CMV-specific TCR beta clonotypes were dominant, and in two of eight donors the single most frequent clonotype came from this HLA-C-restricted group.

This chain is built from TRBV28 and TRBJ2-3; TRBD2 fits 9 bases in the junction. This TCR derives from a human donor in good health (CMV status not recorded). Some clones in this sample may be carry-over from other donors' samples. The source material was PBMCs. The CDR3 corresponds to CASSPLRGGAADTQYF. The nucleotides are TGTGCCAGCAGTCCCCTTCGCGGGGGGGCGGCAGATACGCAGTATTTT.